This entry lists 18 T cell receptor beta chains sequenced from one sample in a study of T cells in Graves' hyperthyroidism and ophthalmopathy. Authors of the study amplified TCR beta CDR3 regions from RNA transcripts. Initially, a first-round RT-PCR of the TCR CDR3 employed the HTBI primer set. TCRdb passed the multiplex PCR reads through MiXCR, listing each CDR3 protein once. The sample consists of fewer than 900,000 distinct CDR3 sequences, about a sixth of them appearing once. Sequencing used blood. These TCRs come from a man aged 18 to 29 with Graves' hyperthyroidism.

The V and J genes are TRBV19 and TRBJ2-7; weak D call: TRBD2 (7 bases). V shed 5 bases and J shed 2 bases, with 16 bases lying between them. This CDR3 is built from 15 residues. Germline-derived CDR1 and CDR2 are LNHDA and SQIVND (reference sequence). As DNA, the CDR3 is TGTGCCAGTAGTGCGGGGGCAGGGATAACCTACGAGCAGTACTTC. Protein: CASSAGAGITYEQYF.

The CDR3 DNA reads TGCAGTGCCTTGGAGGGGGGGCTAGCCAAAAACATTCAGTACTTC. Translation: CSALEGGLAKNIQYF. The rearrangement uses TRBV20-1 and TRBJ2-4; D may be TRBD2 (7 bases). Germline V gene sequence: CDR1 DFQATT, CDR2 SNEGSKA (reference sequence). The CDR3 spans 15 residues. V was cut by 6 bases and J by 0 bases, with 15 bases left in between.

The chain links TRBV20-1 to TRBJ2-7; D possibly uses TRBD1 or TRBD2 (5 bases each). The CDR3 loop spans 16 amino acids. Between the trimmed V and J ends, which lost 6 bases and 7 bases, there was a span of 28 bases. The germline V gene encodes CDR1 DFQATT and CDR2 SNEGSKA (reference sequence). This CDR3 is CSALGGSLIGAREQYF. The CDR3 DNA reads as TGCAGTGCCCTTGGGGGTTCCCTCATAGGGGCTCGAGAGCAGTACTTC.

This clonotype turned up a few times. V gene TRBV6-1 combines with J gene TRBJ1-1; 8 positions match TRBD1. The germline V gene encodes CDR1 MNHNS and CDR2 SASEGT. The V gene end was trimmed by 2 bases and the J gene end by 6 bases; junction bases not matched to a gene: 5. The CDR3 loop spans 14 amino acids. CDR3: CASSEPGQVAEAFF. The CDR3 bases are TGTGCCAGCAGTGAACCGGGACAGGTCGCTGAAGCTTTCTTT.

This clonotype was seen ten or more times. The chain employs TRBV6-6 and TRBJ2-3; no definite D call. Trimming left V 2 bases short and J 0 bases short, with 12 bases between. The germline gives CDR1 MNHNY, CDR2 SVGAGI (reference sequence). CDR3 length: 16 residues. CDR3 DNA: TGTGCCAGCAGTTACCGTGGACGTACTAGCACAGATACGCAGTATTTT. Encoded protein: CASSYRGRTSTDTQYF.

In its sample, this clonotype was seen a few times. The CDR3 loop reads CASSIVGPSGTYEQYF. The DNA of the CDR3 is TGTGCCAGTAGTATAGTCGGCCCTAGCGGAACCTACGAGCAGTACTTC. The J gene is TRBJ2-7, the V gene TRBV19; 7 positions match TRBD2. This CDR3 contains 16 residues. CDR1 and CDR2 from the germline V gene are LNHDA and SQIVND (reference sequence). The junction had 8 bases not matched to a gene; V was cut back by 1 base and J by 2 bases.

This clonotype was counted a few times. V is TRBV5-4 and J is TRBJ1-1; TRBD1 is a possible D gene (5 bases). This CDR3 is 14 amino acids long. Trimming removed 5 bases from V and 2 bases from J, with 13 bases in between. CDR1 SGHNT and CDR2 YYREEE come from the germline V gene (reference sequence). The CDR3 protein is CASRAGPGNTEAFF. The CDR3 nucleotides are TGTGCCAGCAGGGCAGGGCCAGGAAACACTGAAGCTTTCTTT.

V is TRBV28 and J is TRBJ2-1; TRBD2 is a possible D gene (5 bases). Per the germline V gene, CDR1 is MDHEN and CDR2 is SYDVKM. The V end lost 3 bases, the J end lost 7 bases, and 7 bases lay between the germline ends. The CDR3 has 12 amino acids. The CDR3 DNA reads as TGTGCCAGCAGTTTTTGGGAGAATGAGCAGTTCTTC. Translated: CASSFWENEQFF.

This clonotype appeared a few times. V usage is TRBV27 and J usage is TRBJ2-4; possible D gene TRBD1, 6 bases. Trimming pared 6 bases from V and 5 bases from J, leaving 14 bases between. The CDR3 spans 14 residues. The germline V gene has CDR1 MNHEY and CDR2 SMNVEV (reference sequence). This chain's CDR3 is CASSLQGSQNIQYF. The CDR3 region has the DNA TGTGCCAGCAGCCTACAGGGTTCCCAAAACATTCAGTACTTC.

A remark on this clonotype: This sequence may be a read error, since a much larger clone differs from it by one base. J is TRBJ2-1 and V is TRBV27; the D call may be TRBD1 or TRBD2 (5 bases each). V lost 4 bases and J lost 8, with 9 bases in between. The CDR3 covers 12 residues. Germline CDR1 and CDR2: MNHEY and SMNVEV (reference sequence). The chain's CDR3 is CASSSLGDEQFF. Written as DNA, the CDR3 is TGTGCCAGCAGTTCACTGGGGGATGAGCAGTTCTTC.

This clonotype has at least ten counts. The chain employs TRBV28 and TRBJ2-1, with unresolved D. The CDR3 sequence is 14 residues long. Per the germline V gene, CDR1 is MDHEN and CDR2 is SYDVKM. Deletions cut 2 bases from V and 3 bases from J, with 8 bases between. CDR3 residues: CASSLSRIYNEQFF. Written as DNA, the CDR3 is TGTGCCAGCAGTTTAAGCCGGATCTACAATGAGCAGTTCTTC.

The genes are TRBV5-1 and TRBJ1-3; 8 bases match TRBD1. CDR3 length equals 17 residues. V lost 3 bases, J lost 0 bases, and 8 bases stayed unmatched. The germline V gene has CDR1 SGHRS and CDR2 YFSETQ. CDR3 nucleotide sequence: TGCGCCAGCAGCTCGGGGGACAGGTCCCTCTCTGGAAACACCATATATTTT. It specifies CASSSGDRSLSGNTIYF.

A note on this clonotype: Just one base apart from a much larger clone, this may be a read error. The rearrangement links TRBV2 to TRBJ1-4, with D unresolved. Germline CDR1 reads SNHLY; CDR2 reads FYNNEI. The CDR3 has 12 residues. V was clipped by 7 bases and J by 10 bases, with 13 bases between them. In nucleotides, the CDR3 is TGTGCCAGCAACCCCCCAGGCGGAAAACTGTTTTTT. This codes for CASNPPGGKLFF.

This clonotype was counted ten times or more. The V gene is TRBV28, the J gene TRBJ2-7, with D unresolved. Germline assignment: CDR1 MDHEN and CDR2 SYDVKM. This CDR3 comprises 13 residues. V was trimmed by 7 bases and J by 2 bases, leaving 12 bases between them. The CDR3 coding sequence is TGTGCCAGCACCGGTCCTACGCCCTACGAGCAGTACTTC. It specifies CASTGPTPYEQYF.

This clonotype was found many times. V gene TRBV5-5 combines with J gene TRBJ1-1; D gene ambiguous. Trimming took 1 base from V and 1 from J, leaving 5 bases between them. This CDR3 contains 13 residues. Germline V CDR1 and CDR2: SGHKS, YYEKEE (reference sequence). The CDR3 region is CASSLTSNTEAFF. CDR3 bases: TGTGCCAGCAGCTTGACATCGAACACTGAAGCTTTCTTT.

This rearrangement joins TRBV28 to TRBJ1-5; D unresolved. V lost 3 bases and J lost 5, with 11 bases in between. The CDR3 consists of 14 residues. Germline assignment: CDR1 MDHEN and CDR2 SYDVKM. The CDR3 DNA reads TGTGCCAGCAGTTTCGGGCACTATTATCAGCCCCAGCATTTT. Residues: CASSFGHYYQPQHF.

This clonotype has ten or more counts. The chain employs TRBV2 and TRBJ1-1; D not resolved. Germline lookup yields CDR1 SNHLY and CDR2 FYNNEI. This CDR3 has 12 residues. V dropped 5 bases and J dropped 3 bases, with 7 bases sitting between them. CDR3 protein: CASSLEHTEAFF. The CDR3 DNA reads TGTGCCAGCAGTCTTGAGCACACTGAAGCTTTCTTT. Full variable domain (outside the CDR3, taken from reference TRBV2 and TRBJ1-1): EPEVTQTPSHQVTQMGQEVILRCVPISNHLYFYWYRQILGQKVEFLVSFYNNEISEKSEIFDDQFSVERPDGSNFTLKIRSTKLEDSAMYFCASSLEHTEAFFGQGTRLTVV.

This clonotype was observed many times. This chain joins TRBV7-2 and TRBJ1-1; D uncertain. The V gene lost 5 bases and the J gene lost 5 bases, with 15 bases spanning the gap. Looked up from germline, CDR1 is SGHTA and CDR2 is FQGNSA. The CDR3 runs to 14 residues. The chain's CDR3 is CASSQTQPGTEAFF. DNA of the CDR3: TGTGCCAGCAGCCAGACCCAGCCTGGGACTGAAGCTTTCTTT.